Listed here are 17 T cell receptor beta chains from one sample, sequenced in a study of T cells in Graves' hyperthyroidism and ophthalmopathy. RNA transcripts yielded amplified TCR beta CDR3 regions. A first-round RT-PCR of the TCR CDR3 used the HTBI primer set. TCRdb redid the calling of the multiplex PCR reads with MiXCR, one entry per CDR3 protein. This table holds hundreds of thousands of distinct CDR3 sequences, 16% found once. Sample: blood. All receptors come from a young woman with Graves' hyperthyroidism.

Many counts were recorded for this clonotype. The chain couples TRBV6-1 to TRBJ2-1; 8 positions match TRBD2. V trimming: 7 bases; J trimming: 8 bases; junction bases outside the gene matches: 13. This CDR3 is built from 15 residues. Germline V lookup: CDR1 MNHNS, CDR2 SASEGT. The CDR3 region is CASKQVGLGGDEQFF. CDR3 coding DNA: TGTGCCAGCAAACAAGTGGGACTAGGTGGTGATGAGCAGTTCTTC.

This clonotype occurred many times. This chain joins TRBV7-6 and TRBJ2-7; the match to TRBD2 covers 10 bases. With 5 bases clipped from V and 4 bases from J, the junction kept 17 bases outside the gene matches. Looked up from germline, CDR1 is SGHVS and CDR2 is FNYEAQ. This CDR3 has 18 amino acids. Here the CDR3 reads CASSSEVGASGSRYEQYF. CDR3 nucleotides: TGTGCCAGCAGCAGTGAGGTCGGTGCTAGCGGGAGTAGGTACGAGCAGTACTTC.

In this sample, this clonotype turned up a few times. The chain is built from TRBV20-1 and TRBJ2-3; 9 bases agree with TRBD2. The CDR3 runs 15 residues. Losses at the gene ends were 6 bases for V and 1 base for J; bases not matched to a gene: 8. Germline V gene lookup returns CDR1 DFQATT and CDR2 SNEGSKA (reference sequence). CDR3 region: CSAVTLAGRTDTQYF. The CDR3 nucleotides read TGCAGTGCCGTCACTCTAGCGGGGCGCACAGATACGCAGTATTTT.

The V and J genes are TRBV6-1 and TRBJ1-6; no clear D gene. The CDR3 totals 14 residues. Trimming pared 5 bases from V and 5 bases from J, leaving 10 bases between. In germline, CDR1 is MNHNS, CDR2 SASEGT. The CDR3 DNA reads as TGTGCCAGCAGTAAAGGATCGAATAATTCACCCCTCCACTTT. Translation gives CASSKGSNNSPLHF.

This clonotype was seen repeatedly, ten times or more. The chain combines TRBV2 with TRBJ2-7; TRBD2 is a possible D gene (6 bases). The CDR3 is 11 residues long. Germline CDR1 is SNHLY and CDR2 is FYNNEI. Trimming removed 6 bases from V and 4 bases from J, with 7 bases in between. Here the CDR3 DNA reads TGTGCCAGCAGAAGCGGGTACGAGCAGTACTTC. Its protein product is CASRSGYEQYF.

This clonotype occurred many times. This chain joins TRBV5-1 and TRBJ2-1, with 13 bases lining up with TRBD2. Trimming removed 5 bases from V and 4 bases from J; junction bases left unmatched: 6. The germline gives CDR1 SGHRS, CDR2 YFSETQ. The CDR3 runs to 16 residues. The CDR3 loop reads CASRLGLAGAYNEQFF. The CDR3 region has the DNA TGCGCCAGCAGGCTCGGACTAGCGGGGGCATACAATGAGCAGTTCTTC. The variable domain in full, with the rest retrieved from reference TRBV5-1 and TRBJ2-1, is KAGVTQTPRYLIKTRGQQVTLSCSPISGHRSVSWYQQTPGQGLQFLFEYFSETQRNKGNFPGRFSGRQFSNSRSEMNVSTLELGDSALYLCASRLGLAGAYNEQFFGPGTRLTVL.

This clonotype was observed many times. V and J are TRBV12-3 or TRBV12-4 and TRBJ2-3, with unresolved D. V lost 5 bases and J 0 bases, leaving 6 bases between the germline ends. CDR3 length: 13 amino acids. This chain's CDR3 is CASSVRSTDTQYF. DNA for the CDR3: TGTGCCAGCAGTGTCAGGAGCACAGATACGCAGTATTTT.

This clonotype was found many times. The gene calls are TRBV20-1 and TRBJ2-5; 7 bases map to TRBD2. CDR1 is DFQATT and CDR2 is SNEGSKA in the germline V gene (reference sequence). The ends lost 0 bases at V and 2 bases at J; junction bases unmatched: 6. This CDR3 has 15 amino acids. The CDR3 DNA is TGCAGTGCTAGAGATTTTGCTAGCGGACAAGAGACCCAGTACTTC. It encodes CSARDFASGQETQYF.

This sequence joins TRBV29-1 and TRBJ1-2; D is undetermined. The CDR3 consists of 11 residues. Germline V gene data show CDR1 as SQVTM and CDR2 as ANQGSEA. Deletions cut 5 bases from V and 6 bases from J, with 10 bases between. CDR3 bases: TGCAGCGTTTCGGGCGAGGATGGCTACACCTTC. Translated: CSVSGEDGYTF.

Note on this clonotype: One base away lies a much larger clone, so this may be a sequencing read error. This chain links TRBV7-2 with TRBJ2-7; D may correspond to TRBD1 or TRBD2 (5 bases each). This CDR3 has 14 amino acids. The germline gives CDR1 SGHTA, CDR2 FQGNSA. In nucleotides, the CDR3 is TGTGCCAGCAGCTTAGGAGGGACGTTGCCCGAGCCGTACTTC. Translation gives CASSLGGTLPEPYF. Using reference TRBV7-2 and TRBJ2-7 for the parts outside the CDR3, the full variable domain is GAGVSQSPSNKVTEKGKDVELRCDPISGHTALYWYRQSLGQGLEFLIYFQGNSAPDKSGLPSDRFSAERTGGSVSTLTIQRTQQEDSAVYLCASSLGGTLPEPYFGPGTRLTVT.

This clonotype was recorded at least ten times. The J gene is TRBJ1-2, the V gene TRBV20-1, with TRBD1 matching over 8 bases. V was clipped by 0 bases and J by 4 bases; unmatched bases: 1. The length of the CDR3 is 13 residues. In germline, CDR1 is DFQATT, CDR2 SNEGSKA (reference sequence). The CDR3 bases are TGCAGTGCTAGAGAACAGGGGGGCTATGGCTACACCTTC. It yields the protein CSAREQGGYGYTF.

The rearrangement links TRBV4-2 to TRBJ2-7; tentatively, D is TRBD1 or TRBD2 (7 bases each). CDR3 size: 18 residues. V was cut by 0 bases and J by 2 bases, with 20 bases left in between. The germline CDR1 and CDR2 sequences are LGHNA and YNFKEQ. In DNA form, the CDR3 reads TGTGCCAGCAGCCAAGATTTGGGTGCGGCAGGGGGGGCCTACGAGCAGTACTTC. This gives the protein CASSQDLGAAGGAYEQYF.

The chain couples TRBV2 to TRBJ2-1, with TRBD2 matching 10 bases. Germline V gives CDR1 SNHLY, CDR2 FYNNEI. The CDR3 spans 15 residues. V shed 5 bases, J shed 9 bases, and the junction held 10 bases outside the gene matches. CDR3 residues: CASSSSYSGRIEQFF. The DNA of the CDR3 is TGTGCCAGCAGTTCCTCTTATAGCGGGAGGATTGAGCAGTTCTTC.

This CDR3 is CATRGQGSYEQYF. CDR3 bases: TGTGCCACCCGTGGACAGGGGTCCTACGAGCAGTACTTC. The J gene is TRBJ2-7, the V gene TRBV19, with TRBD1 matching over 9 bases. The CDR3 is made up of 13 amino acids. The V and J ends lost 10 bases and 1 base, in that order; junction bases with no gene match: 5. CDR1 is LNHDA, CDR2 SQIVND, per germline (reference sequence).

In this sample, this clonotype turned up many times. CDR3 amino acids: CASSPQIRDNAYSPLHF. DNA for the CDR3: TGTGCCAGCAGCCCGCAAATTAGGGATAACGCTTATTCACCCCTCCACTTT. The chain recombines TRBV7-8 with TRBJ1-6; no clear D. The CDR3 has 17 residues. Deletions cut 5 bases from V and 8 bases from J, with 22 bases between. Germline lookup yields CDR1 SGHVS and CDR2 FQNEAQ.

This clonotype has more than one count but fewer than ten. The chain combines TRBV4-1 with TRBJ2-1; D may be TRBD2 (6 bases). The V end was cut by 0 bases, the J end by 8 bases, with 11 bases between. Germline values: CDR1 MGHRA, CDR2 YSYEKL. This CDR3 contains 14 residues. CDR3 sequence reads: CASSQEAGFDEQFF. In DNA form, the CDR3 reads TGCGCCAGCAGCCAAGAGGCGGGGTTCGATGAGCAGTTCTTC.

Only a few counts were recorded for this clonotype. The J gene is TRBJ2-5, the V gene TRBV4-1, with D uncertain. The CDR3 is 14 amino acids. V dropped 0 bases and J dropped 6 bases, with 11 bases sitting between them. Germline values: CDR1 MGHRA, CDR2 YSYEKL. The CDR3 DNA sequence: TGCGCCAGCAGCCAAGAGAGGAAATCAAAGACCCAGTACTTC. It translates to CASSQERKSKTQYF.